Shown below are 20 T cell receptor beta chains from a single sample sequenced in a study of blood T cell repertoires in COVID-19. Sequencing used immunoSEQ multiplex PCR; TCRdb keeps in-frame clones, though not all of them. The sample carries about 170,000 clones, about four fifths recorded once. The sequencing sample was made of peripheral blood. The receptors were sampled from a woman older than 75 with acute or convalescent COVID-19.

The chain employs TRBV27 and TRBJ2-5; D may be TRBD1 (5 bases). The V gene lost 2 bases and the J gene lost 5 bases, with 9 bases spanning the gap. The germline CDR1 and CDR2 sequences are MNHEY and SMNVEV (reference sequence). CDR3 length equals 13 residues. The CDR3 DNA reads as TGTGCCAGCAGTTTAGGGGCGTGGGAGACCCAGTACTTC. Residues: CASSLGAWETQYF.

The chain has TRBV11-2 and TRBJ1-2; 7 bases are shared with TRBD1. The CDR3 spans 16 residues. Germline CDR1 SGHAT, CDR2 FQNNGV. J gave up 2 bases and V 1 base, and 7 bases lay outside the gene matches. CDR3 sequence: CASSLGANRGNYGYTF. The CDR3 nucleotides are TGTGCCAGCAGCTTAGGGGCTAACAGGGGAAACTATGGCTACACCTTC. The full variable domain, with the rest looked up from reference TRBV11-2 and TRBJ1-2, is EAGVAQSPRYKIIEKRQSVAFWCNPISGHATLYWYQQILGQGPKLLIQFQNNGVVDDSQLPKDRFSAERLKGVDSTLKIQPAKLEDSAVYLCASSLGANRGNYGYTFGSGTRLTVV.

The chain joins TRBV7-9 to TRBJ1-6; tentatively, D is TRBD1 (5 bases). Germline V gene sequence: CDR1 SEHNR, CDR2 FQNEAQ (reference sequence). The V gene lost 1 base and the J gene lost 7 bases, with 5 bases spanning the gap. This CDR3 contains 13 residues. The CDR3, as DNA: TGTGCCAGCAGCTTAGAGGGGAATTCACCCCTCCACTTT. Its translation is CASSLEGNSPLHF.

The chain carries TRBV3-1 (or the pseudogene TRBV3-2) and TRBJ2-3; 10 nucleotides match TRBD2. J gave up 9 bases and V 4 bases, and 4 bases lay outside the gene matches. Germline loops: CDR1 LGHDT, CDR2 YNNKEL (reference sequence). The CDR3 spans 13 residues. This chain's CDR3 is CASSPSGRETQYF. The CDR3 DNA reads TGTGCCAGCAGCCCTAGCGGGAGAGAAACGCAGTATTTT.

The chain has TRBV28 and TRBJ1-3; 7 positions match TRBD1. CDR1 and CDR2 (germline): MDHEN, SYDVKM. V lost 7 bases and J lost 1; bases outside the gene matches: 13. CDR3 length: 17 amino acids. For the CDR3, the DNA is TGTGCCAGCACCTTCGCCGGGACAGCCCTTTCTGGAAACACCATATATTTT. This sequence encodes CASTFAGTALSGNTIYF.

The genes are TRBV28 and TRBJ1-6; 7 bases fit TRBD1. V was clipped by 5 bases and J by 10 bases; unmatched bases: 11. Germline loops: CDR1 MDHEN, CDR2 SYDVKM. This CDR3 has 15 residues. CDR3: CASSRDSLSYSPLHF. CDR3 nucleotides: TGTGCCAGCAGTCGGGACAGCTTATCTTACTCACCCCTCCACTTT.

The V gene is TRBV6-4, the J gene TRBJ2-3; 10 positions match TRBD2. V dropped 6 bases and J dropped 0; count of bases not matched to a gene: 9. CDR3 size: 17 residues. CDR1 MRHNA and CDR2 SNTAGT come from the germline V gene. The CDR3 DNA follows: TGTGCCAGCAGCGCCTTGGGAGCGGGAGGGAGCACAGATACGCAGTATTTT. This gives the protein CASSALGAGGSTDTQYF.

This chain joins TRBV11-2 and TRBJ2-7, with 10 positions matching TRBD1. CDR1 SGHAT and CDR2 FQNNGV come from the germline V gene. The CDR3 is 16 amino acids. V lost 5 bases and J lost 4; bases outside the gene matches: 11. The CDR3 sequence: CASSPRDRGGTYEQYF. The CDR3 bases are TGTGCCAGCAGCCCCCGGGACAGGGGTGGGACTTACGAGCAGTACTTC.

The gene calls are TRBV30 and TRBJ1-6; 7 nucleotides agree with TRBD1. V shed 1 base, J shed 1 base, and the junction held 4 bases outside the gene matches. This CDR3 spans 16 amino acids. Germline lookup yields CDR1 GTSNPN and CDR2 SVGIG (reference sequence). The CDR3 DNA reads as TGTGCCTGGAGTGCCCCCAGGGGGTCCTATAATTCACCCCTCCACTTT. This gives the protein CAWSAPRGSYNSPLHF. The whole variable domain, filled in from reference TRBV30 and TRBJ1-6, reads SQTIHQWPATLVQPVGSPLSLECTVEGTSNPNLYWYRQAAGRGLQLLFYSVGIGQISSEVPQNLSASRPQDRQFILSSKKLLLSDSGFYLCAWSAPRGSYNSPLHFGNGTRLTVT.

This chain links TRBV7-9 with TRBJ2-2, with a weak D call TRBD2 (5 bases). V gave up 2 bases and J gave up 1 base, with 11 bases separating them. The CDR3 extends over 16 amino acids. CDR1 is SEHNR and CDR2 is FQNEAQ in the germline V gene (reference sequence). CDR3 in amino acids: CASSLRGSQNTGELFF. CDR3 DNA sequence: TGTGCCAGCAGCTTAAGAGGGTCTCAGAACACCGGGGAGCTGTTTTTT.

The CDR3 nucleotides are TGTGCCAGCAGTCGACAGTGGGACAATCAGCCCCAGCATTTT. Amino acids: CASSRQWDNQPQHF. The chain combines TRBV6-5 with TRBJ1-5, with D perhaps TRBD1 (5 bases). CDR1 and CDR2 (germline): MNHEY, SVGAGI. V gave up 5 bases and J gave up 3 bases, with 11 bases separating them. The CDR3 runs 14 residues.

This clone was seen just once. V is TRBV3-1 (or the pseudogene TRBV3-2) and J is TRBJ1-6, with D tentatively TRBD1 (5 bases). With 1 base removed from V and 10 bases from J, the gap between germline ends came to 14 bases. From germline, CDR1 is LGHDT and CDR2 YNNKEL (reference sequence). This CDR3 has 15 residues. The CDR3 loop is CASSQVGTPGSPLHF. The CDR3 DNA reads as TGTGCCAGCAGCCAAGTCGGGACTCCGGGCTCACCCCTCCACTTT.

V is TRBV27 and J is TRBJ1-5; D uncertain. The ends were cut back, 5 bases at V and 1 base at J, with 12 bases in the middle. Germline CDR1 and CDR2: MNHEY and SMNVEV (reference sequence). The CDR3 sequence is 15 residues long. The CDR3 sequence is CASSATHKSNQPQHF. The CDR3 DNA sequence: TGTGCCAGCAGTGCAACCCACAAGAGCAATCAGCCCCAGCATTTT.

The gene calls are TRBV9 and TRBJ2-1, with 14 bases fitting TRBD2. The germline gives CDR1 SGDLS, CDR2 YYNGEE. V lost 4 bases to trimming and J lost 1 base; unmatched junction nucleotides: 10. The CDR3 runs to 19 residues. CDR3 loop: CASSSPTSGGAKSYNEQFF. DNA of the CDR3: TGTGCCAGCAGCTCTCCGACTAGCGGGGGGGCGAAATCCTACAATGAGCAGTTCTTC.

The genes are TRBV24-1 and TRBJ2-1, with 8 bases fitting TRBD1. V lost 3 bases to trimming and J lost 6 bases; unmatched junction nucleotides: 3. The CDR3 contains 14 residues. Germline V gene lookup returns CDR1 KGHDR and CDR2 SFDVKD. The CDR3 nucleotides read TGTGCCACCAGTGATCGTACAGGGGGCAATGAGCAGTTCTTC. This gives the protein CATSDRTGGNEQFF.

The chain links TRBV11-2 to TRBJ2-6; tentative D call: TRBD1 (6 bases). CDR3 size: 19 residues. Per germline, CDR1 SGHAT and CDR2 FQNNGV. Deletions cut 2 bases from V and 3 bases from J, with 20 bases between. DNA of the CDR3: TGTGCCAGCAGCTTATCGCTGGGGGCGTGGGGTGATGGGGCCAACGTCCTGACTTTC. Its protein product is CASSLSLGAWGDGANVLTF.

About this clone: Additional DNA sequences in this sample encode the identical CDR3. V usage is TRBV7-2 and J usage is TRBJ2-5; D unclear. CDR1 SGHTA and CDR2 FQGNSA come from the germline V gene. V dropped 5 bases and J dropped 2 bases, with 3 bases sitting between them. The CDR3 consists of 11 residues. In DNA form, the CDR3 reads TGTGCCAGCAGCCCACAAGAGACCCAGTACTTC. Residues: CASSPQETQYF.

The chain uses TRBV7-2 and TRBJ1-2, with TRBD1 matching 8 bases. Germline values: CDR1 SGHTA, CDR2 FQGNSA. CDR3 length equals 13 residues. Trimming removed 3 bases from V and 7 bases from J; junction bases left unmatched: 4. Here the CDR3 DNA reads TGTGCCAGCAGCTTGACAGGGGATGGTGGCTACACCTTC. Encoded protein: CASSLTGDGGYTF.

The table lists this clone with a count of one. The chain joins TRBV7-2 to TRBJ1-2, with no clear D. The V end lost 1 base, the J end lost 4 bases, and 16 bases lay between the germline ends. The CDR3 covers 16 residues. CDR1 is SGHTA, CDR2 FQGNSA, per germline. The chain's CDR3 is CASSLVSPPVSYGYTF. The CDR3 bases are TGTGCCAGCAGCTTAGTTTCGCCTCCGGTTAGCTATGGCTACACCTTC.

The chain carries TRBV29-1 and TRBJ1-1; tentatively, D is TRBD1 (6 bases). This CDR3 comprises 15 residues. The germline V gene encodes CDR1 SQVTM and CDR2 ANQGSEA. With 4 bases removed from V and 4 bases from J, the gap between germline ends came to 19 bases. CDR3 residues: CSVVQGTNFGTEAFF. CDR3 in DNA: TGCAGCGTTGTGCAGGGGACAAACTTCGGCACTGAAGCTTTCTTT. The variable domain in full, with the rest retrieved from reference TRBV29-1 and TRBJ1-1, is SAVISQKPSRDICQRGTSLTIQCQVDSQVTMMFWYRQQPGQSLTLIATANQGSEATYESGFVIDKFPISRPNLTFSTLTVSNMSPEDSSIYLCSVVQGTNFGTEAFFGQGTRLTVV.